A single sample gave rise to the 10 T cell receptor beta chains below, sequenced in a study of blood T cell repertoires in COVID-19. Assay used: immunoSEQ multiplex PCR; TCRdb lists only in-frame clones, some missing. The sample lists approximately 68,000 clones, roughly 80% occurring once. What was sequenced was peripheral blood. The source is a woman between 45 and 60 years old with acute or convalescent COVID-19.

By proportion, this clone is medium-sized. J is TRBJ2-5 and V is TRBV10-3; perhaps TRBD2 as D (6 bases). CDR1 is ENHRY and CDR2 is SYGVKD in the germline V gene. There are 16 residues in the CDR3. The V gene lost 0 bases and the J gene lost 3 bases, with 14 bases spanning the gap. For the CDR3, the DNA is TGTGCCATCAGTGAGTCTGGCGGGATGGCGGAAGAGACCCAGTACTTC. This gives the protein CAISESGGMAEETQYF.

This sequence joins TRBV7-9 and TRBJ2-7, with D possibly TRBD1 on 5 matching bases. This CDR3 region has 13 residues. V was pared by 5 bases and J by 1 base, with 9 bases between. Germline assignment: CDR1 SEHNR and CDR2 FQNEAQ (reference sequence). The CDR3 sequence: CASSKDNSYEQYF. In nucleotides, the CDR3 is TGTGCCAGCAGCAAGGACAATTCCTACGAGCAGTACTTC.

This clone has just one count. The chain links TRBV15 to TRBJ1-1; perhaps TRBD1 as D (5 bases). The V gene lost 5 bases and the J gene lost 6 bases, with 22 bases spanning the gap. This CDR3 contains 16 residues. Germline CDR1 LNHNV, CDR2 YYDKDF (reference sequence). In DNA form, the CDR3 reads TGTGCCACCAGCCAGACCTTTACTGACAGAACCCCTGAAGCTTTCTTT. Translated, it gives CATSQTFTDRTPEAFF. Looking up the rest from reference TRBV15 and TRBJ1-1 gives the full variable domain: DAMVIQNPRYQVTQFGKPVTLSCSQTLNHNVMYWYQQKSSQAPKLLFHYYDKDFNNEADTPDNFQSRRPNTSFCFLDIRSPGLGDTAMYLCATSQTFTDRTPEAFFGQGTRLTVV.

The rearrangement links TRBV3-1 (or the pseudogene TRBV3-2) to TRBJ1-1, with 8 bases fitting TRBD1. The ends lost 3 bases at V and 0 bases at J; junction bases unmatched: 3. The CDR3 has 15 residues. The germline gives CDR1 LGHDT, CDR2 YNNKEL (reference sequence). This CDR3 is CASSQTGVMNTEAFF. In nucleotides, the CDR3 is TGTGCCAGCAGCCAGACAGGGGTCATGAACACTGAAGCTTTCTTT.

This clone was seen only a few times. The chain has TRBV28 and TRBJ2-7; 9 bases map to TRBD2. CDR3 length equals 15 residues. Germline CDR1 is MDHEN and CDR2 is SYDVKM. V was pared by 3 bases and J by 4 bases, with 7 bases of the junction left unmatched. DNA of the CDR3: TGTGCCAGCAGTTTGAGACTAGCGGACTCGTACGAGCAGTACTTC. It is translated as CASSLRLADSYEQYF.

This chain links TRBV29-1 with TRBJ1-2; D is ambiguous. V lost 6 bases, J lost 8 bases, and 16 bases lay in between. Germline V gene lookup returns CDR1 SQVTM and CDR2 ANQGSEA. The CDR3 has 12 amino acids. CDR3 DNA sequence: TGCAGCGTGGCTGATTCTCATTCAGGCTACACCTTC. It yields the protein CSVADSHSGYTF.

This clone was recorded a few times. The chain recombines TRBV3-1 (or the pseudogene TRBV3-2) with TRBJ1-6; D gene unclear. Trimming removed 3 bases at V and 6 bases at J, with 9 bases between. CDR3 length: 14 residues. Germline CDR1 is LGHDT and CDR2 is YNNKEL (reference sequence). CDR3 region: CASSQGGSNSPLHF. CDR3 DNA sequence: TGTGCCAGCAGCCAGGGCGGGTCTAATTCACCCCTCCACTTT.

J is TRBJ2-5 and V is TRBV19, with TRBD2 matching over 14 bases. There are 17 residues in the CDR3. V was pared by 1 base and J by 5 bases, with 6 bases of the junction left unmatched. Germline-derived CDR1 and CDR2 are LNHDA and SQIVND (reference sequence). The CDR3 sequence: CASSIGLAGGPSETQYF. CDR3 sequence (DNA): TGTGCCAGTAGTATAGGACTAGCGGGAGGGCCCTCCGAGACCCAGTACTTC.

The chain uses TRBV7-2 and TRBJ2-7; D remains unclear. CDR3 length equals 14 residues. Germline CDR1 SGHTA, CDR2 FQGNSA. V was trimmed by 5 bases and J by 6 bases, leaving 17 bases between them. CDR3 DNA: TGTGCCAGCAGCGTCGAGCGTTCCGGCGTCGAGCAGTACTTC. Its translation: CASSVERSGVEQYF.

The V gene is TRBV27, the J gene TRBJ2-1; a possible D gene is TRBD2 (5 bases). Germline CDR1 is MNHEY and CDR2 is SMNVEV (reference sequence). This CDR3 is built from 15 residues. Trimming took off 6 bases at V and 7 bases at J, with 19 bases between the two ends. In DNA form, the CDR3 reads TGTGCCAGCAGCATCGACCGTCTAGAGGGTAATGAGCAGTTCTTC. It encodes CASSIDRLEGNEQFF.